Listed below are T cell receptor beta chains from one sample, sequenced in a study of vaccination effects on CD4 cells after COVID-19. No antigen has been identified for these receptors. The assay was immunoSEQ multiplex PCR, and TCRdb's table has in-frame clones only and misses some. This table holds 70,000 or so clones, 77% found once. The specimen was CD4+ T cells from PBMCs cultured without peptide, collected before COVID-19 vaccination. These receptors were obtained from a human donor who received a COVID-19 vaccine. CDR3s include the opening cysteine and the closing phenylalanine or tryptophan. The order of the fields is V gene, D gene, J gene, clone size, CDR3 DNA, CDR3 protein. A D gene is named only where the DNA matches it firmly. The listing skips clone size in some rows; elsewhere it reads once, few, many or a size class.

v_call: TRBV4-1
d_call: NA
j_call: TRBJ2-5
clone_size: NA
cdr3_nt: TGCGCCAGCAGTACCGGAACAGGGCTCCAAGAGACCCAGTACTTC
cdr3_aa: CASSTGTGLQETQYF

v_call: TRBV5-8
d_call: NA
j_call: TRBJ1-1
clone_size: once
cdr3_nt: TGTGCCAGCAGCTTGGGGACGGGGCATCTGGAAGCTTTCTTT
cdr3_aa: CASSLGTGHLEAFF

v_call: TRBV4-1
d_call: NA
j_call: TRBJ2-5
clone_size: NA
cdr3_nt: TGCGCCAGCAGCCAACTCGGCTTTGGAGAGACCCAGTACTTC
cdr3_aa: CASSQLGFGETQYF

v_call: TRBV5-4
d_call: NA
j_call: TRBJ1-2
clone_size: NA
cdr3_nt: TGTGCCAGCAGCTTGGCCGGGGAGGATGGCTACACCTTC
cdr3_aa: CASSLAGEDGYTF

v_call: TRBV14
d_call: NA
j_call: TRBJ2-1
clone_size: NA
cdr3_nt: TGTGCCAGCAGCCCCCCAGGGGGGGGCCTCTCCTACAATGAGCAGTTCTTC
cdr3_aa: CASSPPGGGLSYNEQFF

v_call: TRBV24-1
d_call: NA
j_call: TRBJ2-3
clone_size: NA
cdr3_nt: TGTGCCACCAGTGACTCCAACGCAGATACGCAGTATTTT
cdr3_aa: CATSDSNADTQYF

v_call: TRBV7-7
d_call: NA
j_call: TRBJ2-1
clone_size: NA
cdr3_nt: TGTGCCAGCAGCTTAGGTGGGGGCAATGAGCAGTTCTTC
cdr3_aa: CASSLGGGNEQFF

v_call: TRBV18
d_call: NA
j_call: TRBJ1-1
clone_size: NA
cdr3_nt: TGTGCCAGCTCACCAATTTGGGGGGAGAACACTGAAGCTTTCTTT
cdr3_aa: CASSPIWGENTEAFF

v_call: TRBV15
d_call: NA
j_call: TRBJ1-1
clone_size: NA
cdr3_nt: TGTGCCACCAGCAGAGATCTTGTGAACACTGAAGCTTTCTTT
cdr3_aa: CATSRDLVNTEAFF

v_call: TRBV9
d_call: NA
j_call: TRBJ1-6
clone_size: NA
cdr3_nt: TGTGCCAGCAGCGTAGGGTCCCCCAGTAATTCACCCCTCCACTTT
cdr3_aa: CASSVGSPSNSPLHF